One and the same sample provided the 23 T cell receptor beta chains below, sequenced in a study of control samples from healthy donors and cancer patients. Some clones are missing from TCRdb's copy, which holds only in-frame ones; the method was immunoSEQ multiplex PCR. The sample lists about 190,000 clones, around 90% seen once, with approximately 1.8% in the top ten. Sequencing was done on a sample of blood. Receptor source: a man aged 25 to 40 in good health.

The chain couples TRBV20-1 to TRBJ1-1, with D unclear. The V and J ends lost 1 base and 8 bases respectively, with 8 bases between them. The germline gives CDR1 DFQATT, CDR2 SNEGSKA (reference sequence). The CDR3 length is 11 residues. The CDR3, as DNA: TGCAGTGCTAGAGGGCCGAGAGAAGCTTTCTTT. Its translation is CSARGPREAFF.

The DNA for the CDR3 is TGTGCCAGCAGCTTAAACAGGGGGCGTACAGATACGCAGTATTTT. Residues: CASSLNRGRTDTQYF. This chain connects TRBV7-6 to TRBJ2-3; 9 positions agree with TRBD1. With 2 bases clipped from V and 3 bases from J, the junction kept 3 bases outside the gene matches. CDR1 and CDR2 (germline): SGHVS, FNYEAQ. The CDR3 is 15 residues long.

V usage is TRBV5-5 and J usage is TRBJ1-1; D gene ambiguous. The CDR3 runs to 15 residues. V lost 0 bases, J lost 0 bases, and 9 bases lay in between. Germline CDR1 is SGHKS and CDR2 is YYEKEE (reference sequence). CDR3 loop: CASSLAPRMNTEAFF. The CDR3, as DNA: TGTGCCAGCAGCTTGGCGCCCAGGATGAACACTGAAGCTTTCTTT. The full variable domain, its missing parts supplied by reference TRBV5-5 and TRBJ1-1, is DAGVTQSPTHLIKTRGQQVTLRCSPISGHKSVSWYQQVLGQGPQFIFQYYEKEERGRGNFPDRFSARQFPNYSSELNVNALLLGDSALYLCASSLAPRMNTEAFFGQGTRLTVV.

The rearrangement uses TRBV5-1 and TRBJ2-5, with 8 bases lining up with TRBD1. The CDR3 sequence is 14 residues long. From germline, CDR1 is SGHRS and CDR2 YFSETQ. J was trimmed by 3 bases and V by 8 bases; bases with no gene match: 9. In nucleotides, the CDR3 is TGCGCCAGTGACTATCCGGGACAGGAAGAGACCCAGTACTTC. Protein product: CASDYPGQEETQYF.

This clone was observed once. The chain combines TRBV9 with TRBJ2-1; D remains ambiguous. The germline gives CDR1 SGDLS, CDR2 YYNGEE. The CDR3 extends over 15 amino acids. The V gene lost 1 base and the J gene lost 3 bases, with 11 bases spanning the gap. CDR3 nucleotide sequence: TGTGCCAGCAGCGTAAGTCAATTGATCTACAATGAGCAGTTCTTC. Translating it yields CASSVSQLIYNEQFF.

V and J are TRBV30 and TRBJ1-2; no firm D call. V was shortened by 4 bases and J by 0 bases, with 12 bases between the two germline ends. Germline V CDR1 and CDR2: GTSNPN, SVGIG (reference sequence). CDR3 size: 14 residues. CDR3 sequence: CAWTAKGANYGYTF. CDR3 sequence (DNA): TGTGCCTGGACCGCGAAAGGCGCTAACTATGGCTACACCTTC.

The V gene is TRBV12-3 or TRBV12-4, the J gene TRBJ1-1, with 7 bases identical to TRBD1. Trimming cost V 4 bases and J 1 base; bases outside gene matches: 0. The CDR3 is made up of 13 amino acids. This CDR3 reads CASSWTGNTEAFF. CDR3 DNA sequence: TGTGCCAGCAGTTGGACAGGGAACACTGAAGCTTTCTTT.

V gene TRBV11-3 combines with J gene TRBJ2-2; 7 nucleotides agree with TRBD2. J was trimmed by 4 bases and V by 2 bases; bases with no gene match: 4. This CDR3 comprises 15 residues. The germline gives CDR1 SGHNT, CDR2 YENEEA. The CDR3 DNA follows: TGTGCCAGCAGCTTAAACAGCGGGGTCACCGGGGAGCTGTTTTTT. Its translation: CASSLNSGVTGELFF.

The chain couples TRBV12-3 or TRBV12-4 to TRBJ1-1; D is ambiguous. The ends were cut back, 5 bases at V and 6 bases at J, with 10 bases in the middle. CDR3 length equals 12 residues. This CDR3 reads CASSPGRAEAFF. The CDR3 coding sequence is TGTGCCAGCAGTCCCGGCCGAGCTGAAGCTTTCTTT.

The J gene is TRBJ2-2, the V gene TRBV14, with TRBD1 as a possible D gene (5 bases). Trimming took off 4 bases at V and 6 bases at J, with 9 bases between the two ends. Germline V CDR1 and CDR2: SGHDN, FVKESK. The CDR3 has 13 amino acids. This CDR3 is CASSPQGAGELFF. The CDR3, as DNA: TGTGCCAGCAGCCCGCAAGGGGCCGGGGAGCTGTTTTTT. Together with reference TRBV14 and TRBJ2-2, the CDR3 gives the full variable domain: EAGVTQFPSHSVIEKGQTVTLRCDPISGHDNLYWYRRVMGKEIKFLLHFVKESKQDESGMPNNRFLAERTGGTYSTLKVQPAELEDSGVYFCASSPQGAGELFFGEGSRLTVL.

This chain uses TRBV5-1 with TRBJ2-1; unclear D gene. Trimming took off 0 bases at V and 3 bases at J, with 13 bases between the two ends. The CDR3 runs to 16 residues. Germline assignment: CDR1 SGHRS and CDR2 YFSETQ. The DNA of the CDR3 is TGCGCCAGCAGCTTGGAATTGGGTCCCCTCTACAATGAGCAGTTCTTC. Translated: CASSLELGPLYNEQFF.

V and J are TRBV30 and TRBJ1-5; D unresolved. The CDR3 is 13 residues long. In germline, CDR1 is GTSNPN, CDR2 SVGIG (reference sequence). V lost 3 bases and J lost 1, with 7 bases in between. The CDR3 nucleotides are TGTGCCTGGAGCGCCGGGAGCAATCAGCCCCAGCATTTT. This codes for CAWSAGSNQPQHF. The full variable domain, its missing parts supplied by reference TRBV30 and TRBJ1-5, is SQTIHQWPATLVQPVGSPLSLECTVEGTSNPNLYWYRQAAGRGLQLLFYSVGIGQISSEVPQNLSASRPQDRQFILSSKKLLLSDSGFYLCAWSAGSNQPQHFGDGTRLSIL.

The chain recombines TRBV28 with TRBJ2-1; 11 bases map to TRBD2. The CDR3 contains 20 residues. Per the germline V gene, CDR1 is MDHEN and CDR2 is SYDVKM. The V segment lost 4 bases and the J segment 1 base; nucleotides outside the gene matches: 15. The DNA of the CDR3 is TGTGCCAGCAGTTCCCAGGGGCTAGCGGGGGGATCTTCGTCCTACAATGAGCAGTTCTTC. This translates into CASSSQGLAGGSSSYNEQFF. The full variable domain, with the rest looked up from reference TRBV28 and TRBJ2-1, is DVKVTQSSRYLVKRTGEKVFLECVQDMDHENMFWYRQDPGLGLRLIYFSYDVKMKEKGDIPEGYSVSREKKERFSLILESASTNQTSMYLCASSSQGLAGGSSSYNEQFFGPGTRLTVL.

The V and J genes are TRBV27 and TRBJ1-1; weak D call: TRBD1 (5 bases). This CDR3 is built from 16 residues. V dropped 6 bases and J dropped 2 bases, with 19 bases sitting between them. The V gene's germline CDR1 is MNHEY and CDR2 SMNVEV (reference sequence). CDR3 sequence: CASRRQAMTANTEAFF. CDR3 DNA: TGTGCCAGCAGACGCCAGGCTATGACAGCAAACACTGAAGCTTTCTTT.

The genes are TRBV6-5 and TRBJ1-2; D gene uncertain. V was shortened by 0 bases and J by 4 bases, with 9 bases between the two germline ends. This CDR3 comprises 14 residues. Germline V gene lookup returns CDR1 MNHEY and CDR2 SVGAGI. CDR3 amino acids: CASSYSAQLYGYTF. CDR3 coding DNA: TGTGCCAGCAGTTACTCGGCACAGCTCTATGGCTACACCTTC.

DNA for the CDR3: TGTGCCAGCAGCCAAACAGGTTCCTACGAGCAGTACTTC. Translation: CASSQTGSYEQYF. The chain links TRBV3-1 (or the pseudogene TRBV3-2) to TRBJ2-7; a weak D match, TRBD1 (5 bases). The germline CDR1 and CDR2 sequences are LGHDT and YNNKEL (reference sequence). This CDR3 is 13 amino acids long. Trimming took off 2 bases at V and 1 base at J, with 6 bases between the two ends.

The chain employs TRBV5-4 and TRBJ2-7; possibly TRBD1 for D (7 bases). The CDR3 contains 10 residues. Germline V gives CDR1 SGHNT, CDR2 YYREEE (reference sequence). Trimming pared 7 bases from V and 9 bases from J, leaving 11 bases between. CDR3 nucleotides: TGTGCCAGCCAGGGGGGATGGCAGTACTTC. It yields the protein CASQGGWQYF.

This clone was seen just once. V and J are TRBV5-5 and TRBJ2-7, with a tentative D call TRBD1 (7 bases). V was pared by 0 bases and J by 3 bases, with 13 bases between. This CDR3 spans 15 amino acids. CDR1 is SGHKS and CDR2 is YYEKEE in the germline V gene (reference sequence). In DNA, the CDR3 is TGTGCCAGCAGCTTGGGGGCAGGGGGGATCTACGAGCAGTACTTC. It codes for CASSLGAGGIYEQYF. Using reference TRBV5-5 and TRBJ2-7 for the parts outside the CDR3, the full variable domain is DAGVTQSPTHLIKTRGQQVTLRCSPISGHKSVSWYQQVLGQGPQFIFQYYEKEERGRGNFPDRFSARQFPNYSSELNVNALLLGDSALYLCASSLGAGGIYEQYFGPGTRLTVT.

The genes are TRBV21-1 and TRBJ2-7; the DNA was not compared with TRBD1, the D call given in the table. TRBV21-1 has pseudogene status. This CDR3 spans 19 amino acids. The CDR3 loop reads CASSKRWGPDRDRYYEQYF. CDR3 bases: TGTGCCAGCAGCAAACGGTGGGGCCCTGACCGGGACAGATACTACGAGCAGTACTTC.

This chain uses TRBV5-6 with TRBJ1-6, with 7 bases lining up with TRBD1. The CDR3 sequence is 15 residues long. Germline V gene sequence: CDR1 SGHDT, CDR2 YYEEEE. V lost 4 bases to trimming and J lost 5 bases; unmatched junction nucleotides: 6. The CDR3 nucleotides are TGTGCCAGCAGCGGAAGACAGGGCGATAATTCACCCCTCCACTTT. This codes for CASSGRQGDNSPLHF.

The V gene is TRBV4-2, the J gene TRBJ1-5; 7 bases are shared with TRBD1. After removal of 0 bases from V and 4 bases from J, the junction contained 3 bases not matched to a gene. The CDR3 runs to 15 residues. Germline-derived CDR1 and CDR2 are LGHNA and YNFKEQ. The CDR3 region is CASSQDNRGNQPQHF. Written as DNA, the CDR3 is TGTGCCAGCAGCCAAGATAACAGGGGAAATCAGCCCCAGCATTTT.

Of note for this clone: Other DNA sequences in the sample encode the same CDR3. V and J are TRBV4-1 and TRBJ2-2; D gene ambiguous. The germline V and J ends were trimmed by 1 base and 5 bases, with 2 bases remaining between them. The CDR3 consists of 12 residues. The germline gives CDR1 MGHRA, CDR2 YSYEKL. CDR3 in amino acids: CASSQGTGELFF. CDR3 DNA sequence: TGCGCCAGCAGCCAAGGAACCGGGGAGCTGTTTTTT.

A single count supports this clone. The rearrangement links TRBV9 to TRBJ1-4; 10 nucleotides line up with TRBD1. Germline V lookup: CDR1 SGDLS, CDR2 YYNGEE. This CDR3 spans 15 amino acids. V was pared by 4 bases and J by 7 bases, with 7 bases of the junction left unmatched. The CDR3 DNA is TGTGCCAGCAGCCCAGCCGGACAGGGGGGTGAAAAACTGTTTTTT. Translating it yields CASSPAGQGGEKLFF. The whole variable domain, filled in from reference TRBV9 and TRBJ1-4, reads DSGVTQTPKHLITATGQRVTLRCSPRSGDLSVYWYQQSLDQGLQFLIQYYNGEERAKGNILERFSAQQFPDLHSELNLSSLELGDSALYFCASSPAGQGGEKLFFGSGTQLSVL.